This T cell receptor (beta chain) was captured by sequencing in a study of T cells in Graves' hyperthyroidism and ophthalmopathy. RNA transcripts provided the source from which TCR beta CDR3 regions were amplified. First-round RT-PCR targeting the TCR CDR3 was performed with the HTBI primer set. TCRdb reprocessed the multiplex PCR reads via MiXCR and lists one record per CDR3 protein. The sample contains 650,000 to 800,000 distinct CDR3 sequences, less than 45% of which appear only once. Broader study findings: Blood also contained most expanded thyroid clonotypes above 0.001. Ophthalmopathy was separated from stable hyperthyroidism by a 13 V-J model.

CDR3 length: 17 residues. The V gene lost 1 base and the J gene lost 1 base, with 16 bases spanning the gap. Germline V gene sequence: CDR1 SGHVS, CDR2 FQNEAQ. This clonotype was seen a handful of times. Its antigen remains unidentified. Diagnostic assessment was based on clinical symptoms, serum thyroxine and TRAb, thyroid ultrasound and orbital computed tomography. The sequence derives from an adult man with Graves' disease, either hyperthyroidism or ophthalmopathy (not recorded which). Sequencing was done on a sample of peripheral blood or thyroid tissue (not recorded which). This chain uses TRBV7-8 with TRBJ1-1; perhaps TRBD1 as D (6 bases). In DNA, the CDR3 is TGTGCCAGCAGCTTAGAGGGTGTGGGACATTGGAACACTGAAGCTTTCTTT. It yields the protein CASSLEGVGHWNTEAFF.